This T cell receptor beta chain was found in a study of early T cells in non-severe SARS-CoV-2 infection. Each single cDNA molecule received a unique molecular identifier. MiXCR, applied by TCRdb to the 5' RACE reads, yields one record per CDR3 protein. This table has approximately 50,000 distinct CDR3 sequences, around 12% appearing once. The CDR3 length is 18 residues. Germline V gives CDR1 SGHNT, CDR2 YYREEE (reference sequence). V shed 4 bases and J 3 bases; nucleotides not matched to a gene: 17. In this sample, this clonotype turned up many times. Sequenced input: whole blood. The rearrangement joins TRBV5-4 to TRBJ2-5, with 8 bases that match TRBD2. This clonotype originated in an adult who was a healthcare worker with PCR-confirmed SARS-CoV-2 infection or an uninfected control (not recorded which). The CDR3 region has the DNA TGTGCCAGCAGCCGGGGGGGCAGATCTACTAGGCTTGAAGAGACCCAGTACTTC. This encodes CASSRGGRSTRLEETQYF.